The sequence of this TCR beta chain was determined in a study of blood T cells in healthy people across ages. Looking at the study overall: When template switching was applied, about one barcoded beta molecule was captured per two T cells.

General study points: Versus aged donors, long-lived donors had higher diversity and more naive CD4+ cells. Unknown donor CMV status possibly confounded expanded clonotype changes.

Donors each provided 9.5 to 10 milliliters of peripheral blood. This clonotype was counted only a few times. Its antigen is unknown. There are 15 residues in the CDR3. Trimming pared 2 bases from V and 2 bases from J, leaving 12 bases between. Germline V CDR1 and CDR2: MGHRA, YSYEKL. The second PCR ran 7 to 11 cycles with a sample-barcoded 5' primer and J-beta primers. TCRdb independently ran MiXCR on the 5' RACE reads; one entry per CDR3 protein. This table has 1.8 million or so distinct CDR3 sequences, around 42% appearing once. V and J are TRBV4-1 and TRBJ1-2, with D possibly being TRBD1 (5 bases). The sequence was collected from a human donor in good health. The specimen was blood. The CDR3 sequence: CASSQYQGLNYGYTF. CDR3 DNA sequence: TGCGCCAGCAGCCAATATCAGGGCCTCAACTATGGCTACACCTTC.